What follows are 8 T cell receptor beta chains derived from one specimen sequenced in a study of blood T cell repertoires in COVID-19. Method: immunoSEQ multiplex PCR; TCRdb's copy keeps in-frame clones and lacks some. The repertoire holds 300,000 to 500,000 clones, with 70% to 90% as singletons. What was sequenced was PBMCs or T cells enriched from blood (not recorded which). The receptors stem from a woman in her thirties with acute COVID-19.

The rearrangement joins TRBV3-1 (or the pseudogene TRBV3-2) to TRBJ1-2, with TRBD1 as a possible D gene (6 bases). V was clipped by 4 bases and J by 4 bases, with 10 bases between them. The germline V gene has CDR1 LGHDT and CDR2 YNNKEL (reference sequence). The CDR3 spans 13 residues. In DNA form, the CDR3 reads TGTGCCAGCAGCCCAGCAGGGGTCTATGGCTACACCTTC. It yields the protein CASSPAGVYGYTF.

The chain combines TRBV2 with TRBJ1-5; D not certain. This CDR3 is 16 amino acids long. V lost 3 bases and J 5 bases, leaving 17 bases between the germline ends. CDR1 is SNHLY, CDR2 FYNNEI, per germline. The CDR3 is CASSEARRVPDQPQHF. CDR3 coding DNA: TGTGCCAGCAGTGAGGCTCGGCGGGTCCCAGATCAGCCCCAGCATTTT. The full variable domain, rest sourced from reference TRBV2 and TRBJ1-5, is EPEVTQTPSHQVTQMGQEVILRCVPISNHLYFYWYRQILGQKVEFLVSFYNNEISEKSEIFDDQFSVERPDGSNFTLKIRSTKLEDSAMYFCASSEARRVPDQPQHFGDGTRLSIL.

The chain has TRBV12-5 and TRBJ2-3; a possible D gene is TRBD1 (6 bases). Germline V gene lookup returns CDR1 LGHNT and CDR2 FRNRAP. The V end was cut by 6 bases, the J end by 1 base, with 20 bases between. CDR3 length equals 17 residues. The CDR3 spells CASGLGQADSRTDTQYF. CDR3 nucleotides: TGTGCTAGTGGACTGGGACAAGCCGACTCACGCACAGATACGCAGTATTTT. Complete variable domain (other parts from reference TRBV12-5 and TRBJ2-3): DARVTQTPRHKVTEMGQEVTMRCQPILGHNTVFWYRQTMMQGLELLAYFRNRAPLDDSGMPKDRFSAEMPDATLATLKIQPSEPRDSAVYFCASGLGQADSRTDTQYFGPGTRLTVL.

The chain uses TRBV19 and TRBJ1-2; 7 bases fit TRBD1. The J segment lost 0 bases and the V segment lost 8 bases, leaving 6 bases of the junction unmatched. The germline V gene has CDR1 LNHDA and CDR2 SQIVND (reference sequence). The CDR3 sequence is 14 residues long. CDR3 in amino acids: CASGTGAPNYGYTF. The CDR3 bases are TGTGCCAGTGGAACAGGGGCCCCTAACTATGGCTACACCTTC.

CDR3 in amino acids: CASSIKGAEAFF. The CDR3 region has the DNA TGTGCCAGTAGTATCAAGGGGGCTGAAGCTTTCTTT. The genes are TRBV19 and TRBJ1-1; the D gene is possibly TRBD1 (6 bases). The V end was cut by 3 bases, the J end by 6 bases, with 8 bases between. This CDR3 region has 12 residues. Germline lookup yields CDR1 LNHDA and CDR2 SQIVND (reference sequence).

This clone was seen only a few times. This chain joins TRBV19 and TRBJ1-6, with TRBD1 identical over 7 bases. The germline V gene has CDR1 LNHDA and CDR2 SQIVND (reference sequence). This CDR3 has 17 residues. The V and J ends lost 0 bases and 7 bases, in that order; junction bases with no gene match: 9. CDR3 in amino acids: CASSIDGVGTANSPLHF. CDR3 DNA sequence: TGTGCCAGTAGTATAGATGGAGTGGGGACAGCAAATTCACCCCTCCACTTT.

The chain couples TRBV2 to TRBJ1-1, with 8 bases identical to TRBD1. The CDR3 consists of 15 residues. CDR1 SNHLY and CDR2 FYNNEI come from the germline V gene. V was pared by 9 bases and J by 1 base, with 10 bases of the junction left unmatched. CDR3 residues: CARPHSGTGNTEAFF. CDR3 DNA: TGTGCCAGACCTCACTCCGGGACAGGGAACACTGAAGCTTTCTTT. Supplemented by reference TRBV2 and TRBJ1-1, the full variable domain reads EPEVTQTPSHQVTQMGQEVILRCVPISNHLYFYWYRQILGQKVEFLVSFYNNEISEKSEIFDDQFSVERPDGSNFTLKIRSTKLEDSAMYFCARPHSGTGNTEAFFGQGTRLTVV.

V usage is TRBV5-1 and J usage is TRBJ2-4; 8 bases align to TRBD2. Germline V lookup: CDR1 SGHRS, CDR2 YFSETQ. This CDR3 is built from 15 residues. V lost 4 bases to trimming and J lost 2 bases; unmatched junction nucleotides: 5. The DNA for the CDR3 is TGCGCCAGCAGCCGAGGCGGGGGGACCAAAAACATTCAGTACTTC. Translated: CASSRGGGTKNIQYF.